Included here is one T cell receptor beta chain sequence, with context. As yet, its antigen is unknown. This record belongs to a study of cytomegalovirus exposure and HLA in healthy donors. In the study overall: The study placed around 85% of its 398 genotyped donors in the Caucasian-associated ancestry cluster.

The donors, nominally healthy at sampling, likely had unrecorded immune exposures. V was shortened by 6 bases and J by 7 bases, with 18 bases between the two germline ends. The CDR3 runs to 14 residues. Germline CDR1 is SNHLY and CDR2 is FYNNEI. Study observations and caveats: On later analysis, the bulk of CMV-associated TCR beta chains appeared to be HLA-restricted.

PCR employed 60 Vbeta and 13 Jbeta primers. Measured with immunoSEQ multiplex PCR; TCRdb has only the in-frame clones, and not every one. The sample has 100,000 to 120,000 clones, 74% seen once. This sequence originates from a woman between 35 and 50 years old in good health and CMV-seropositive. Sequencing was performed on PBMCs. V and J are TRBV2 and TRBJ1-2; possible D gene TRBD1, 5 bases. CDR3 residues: CASRIKPGIGGYTF. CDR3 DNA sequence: TGTGCCAGCAGAATCAAACCAGGGATAGGTGGCTACACCTTC.